These T cell receptor beta chains were read from a single sample in a study of shared clonotypes between healthy human individuals. The assay was immunoSEQ multiplex PCR, and TCRdb's table has in-frame clones only and misses some. Among about 2.5 million clones listed, approximately 90% were seen once. Sample: naive CD4+ T cells from PBMCs. These receptor sequences come from a young man in good health. Some clones in this sample may be carry-over from other donors' samples. The CDR3 runs from the conserved cysteine through the conserved F or W. The D gene is left open where the match is weak. Not every row has a clone size; where given, it reads once, few, many or a size class.

j_gene,v_gene,abundance,d_gene,CDR3nt,CDR3aa
TRBJ1-6,TRBV6-1,.,TRBD1,TGTGCCAGCGGAAACAGGGGGTCACCCCTCCACTTT,CASGNRGSPLHF
TRBJ2-1,TRBV7-2,.,.,TGTGCCAGCAGCTTAGCTGCTAGCTCCTACAATGAGCAGTTCTTC,CASSLAASSYNEQFF
TRBJ1-1,TRBV5-6,.,TRBD1,TGTGCCAGCAGGGAGGGGGACAGGATGAACACTGAAGCTTTCTTT,CASREGDRMNTEAFF
TRBJ2-2,TRBV28,.,.,TGTGCCAGCAGGGACAGAAACACCGGGGAGCTGTTTTTT,CASRDRNTGELFF
TRBJ2-1,TRBV6-5,once,TRBD2,TGTGCCAGCAGTCTAGCGGGAGCGGTCAAGCAGTTCTTC,CASSLAGAVKQFF
TRBJ2-7,TRBV19,once,.,TGTGCCAGTAGTATAGGCCCAGGAAGCTACGAGCAGTACTTC,CASSIGPGSYEQYF
TRBJ2-1,TRBV7-2,.,.,TGTGCCAGCAGCTTAGAAGGGCTGGTCTACAATGAGCAGTTCTTC,CASSLEGLVYNEQFF
TRBJ2-7,TRBV6-1,.,.,TGTGCCAGCAGGGGTAGAGAGCAGTACTTC,CASRGREQYF
TRBJ2-7,TRBV10-3,.,.,TGTGCCATCAGTGACCCGCCTTACTCCTCCTACGAGCAGTACTTC,CAISDPPYSSYEQYF
TRBJ2-4,TRBV6-6,.,TRBD2,TGTGCCAGCAAATTTAGCGGGAGTTCCGCCAAAAACATTCAGTACTTC,CASKFSGSSAKNIQYF
TRBJ2-7,TRBV11-2,.,.,TGTGCCAGCAGCAATGCCAGGGGCCTGAGCTCCTACGAGCAGTACTTC,CASSNARGLSSYEQYF
TRBJ1-3,TRBV30,few,.,TGTGCCTGGAGTGTAATCTCTGGAAACACCATATATTTT,CAWSVISGNTIYF
TRBJ2-3,TRBV5-4,once,.,TGTGCCAGCAGCTTGCCGGCCACAGATACGCAGTATTTT,CASSLPATDTQYF
TRBJ2-7,TRBV7-7,.,.,TGTGCCAGCAGCTTACAGGCCACAGGTAGCGAGCAGTACTTC,CASSLQATGSEQYF
TRBJ1-1,TRBV11-2,.,.,TGTGCCAGCAGCACGGCGCGACAGGAGATTTTCTTT,CASSTARQEIFF
TRBJ1-1,TRBV9,.,.,TGTGCCAGCAGCGTAGACCCCCAAGCGAACACTGAAGCTTTCTTT,CASSVDPQANTEAFF
TRBJ1-5,TRBV28,.,TRBD1,TGTGCCAGCAGCTCCCTGGGGACAGGGAGACAGCCCCAGCATTTT,CASSSLGTGRQPQHF
TRBJ2-1,TRBV10-3,.,.,TGTGCCACCCTCCCCGCGGGACTGCACTACAATGAGCAGTTCTTC,CATLPAGLHYNEQFF
TRBJ2-1,TRBV5-1,.,TRBD2,TGCGCCAGCAGCCCTCCATTAGCGGGAGTCCGCAATGAGCAGTTCTTC,CASSPPLAGVRNEQFF
TRBJ2-7,TRBV2,.,.,TGTGCCAGCAGTGAAATATACGAGCAGTACTTC,CASSEIYEQYF
TRBJ2-7,TRBV28,.,TRBD2,TGTGCCAGCAGTTTAGCGGGGGGAGGGAGTCTATACGAGCAGTACTTC,CASSLAGGGSLYEQYF
TRBJ1-2,TRBV19,.,TRBD1,TGTGCCAGTAGTATAGGCGTGACAGGGGGCGAGAATGGATTCTACACCTTC,CASSIGVTGGENGFYTF
TRBJ2-7,TRBV28,.,.,TGTGCCAGCAGTGTAGGGGAACCACCCTACGAGCAGTACTTC,CASSVGEPPYEQYF
TRBJ1-5,TRBV6-4,.,.,TGTGCCAGCAGTGACCCTTATGGAGGGAAAGGCAATCAGCCCCAGCATTTT,CASSDPYGGKGNQPQHF
TRBJ1-4,TRBV15,.,.,TGTGCCACCAGCAGAGCGGGGCCCATGGATGGGGAAAAACTGTTTTTT,CATSRAGPMDGEKLFF
TRBJ1-1,TRBV27,.,.,TGTGCCAGCAGTTTAGCCAGCTACACTGAAGCTTTCTTT,CASSLASYTEAFF
TRBJ2-7,TRBV4-3,.,.,TGCGCCAGCAGCCAAGTTGTCAACCTCTATCCCTACGAGCAGTACTTC,CASSQVVNLYPYEQYF
TRBJ2-7,TRBV28,.,TRBD1,TGTGCCAGCAGCAAACCGGGACAGCAAATCTACGAGCAGTACTTC,CASSKPGQQIYEQYF
TRBJ2-1,TRBV4-1,.,TRBD2,TGCGCCAGCAGCCAATCCCCGACTAGCGGGACCCCCAATGAGCAGTTCTTC,CASSQSPTSGTPNEQFF
TRBJ2-7,TRBV5-4,.,TRBD2,TGTGCCAGCACCCCTCAAAAAGCGGGAGAACCCTACGAGCAGTACTTC,CASTPQKAGEPYEQYF
TRBJ1-5,TRBV19,.,TRBD1,TGTGCCAGTAGCGGGACAGTCAATCAGCCCCAGCATTTT,CASSGTVNQPQHF
TRBJ1-1,TRBV4-1,.,.,TGCGCCAGCAGCCAAGGTCGGGGGAGGCTCACTGAAGCTTTCTTT,CASSQGRGRLTEAFF
TRBJ2-7,TRBV27,.,.,TGTGCCAGCAGTTTATTAGGCGGGATAGGGTCCTACGAGCAGTACTTC,CASSLLGGIGSYEQYF
TRBJ2-7,TRBV28,.,TRBD2,TGTGCCAGCAGTTTAATCGAAGGGGGGACTAGCAAGCAGTACTTC,CASSLIEGGTSKQYF
TRBJ2-5,TRBV30,.,TRBD2,TGTGCCTGGTCCCAGGGCGGACTAGCGTCGGAGACCCAGTACTTC,CAWSQGGLASETQYF
TRBJ2-6,TRBV25-1,.,.,TGTGCCAGCACAGGGGCCAACGTCCTGACTTTC,CASTGANVLTF
TRBJ2-1,TRBV7-9,.,.,TGTGCCAGCAGCTTATTTGGAGGGGATGAGCAGTTCTTC,CASSLFGGDEQFF
TRBJ2-7,TRBV6-1,.,.,TGTGCCAGCAGCGAAGGGCCTACCACCTACGAGCAGTACTTC,CASSEGPTTYEQYF
TRBJ2-7,TRBV30,.,.,TGTGCCTGGAGTGTTCTTCGGCCGTCCTACGAGCAGTACTTC,CAWSVLRPSYEQYF
TRBJ1-3,TRBV2,.,.,TGTGCCAGCAGTTCACAGGGTTCTGGAAACACCATATATTTT,CASSSQGSGNTIYF
TRBJ1-3,TRBV7-9,.,TRBD1,TGTGCCAGCAGCTTAGGTTCCAGGGGGCGCCGAGGAGACACCATATATTTT,CASSLGSRGRRGDTIYF